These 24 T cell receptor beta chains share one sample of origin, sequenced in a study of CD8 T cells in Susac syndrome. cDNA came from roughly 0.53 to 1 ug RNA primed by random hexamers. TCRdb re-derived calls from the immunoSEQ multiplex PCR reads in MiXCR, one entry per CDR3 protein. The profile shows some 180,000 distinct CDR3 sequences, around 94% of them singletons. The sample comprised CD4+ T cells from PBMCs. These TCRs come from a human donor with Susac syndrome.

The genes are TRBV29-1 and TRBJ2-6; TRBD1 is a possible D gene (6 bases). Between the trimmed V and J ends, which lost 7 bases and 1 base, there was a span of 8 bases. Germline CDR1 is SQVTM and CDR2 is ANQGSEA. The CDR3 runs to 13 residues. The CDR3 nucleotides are TGCAGCGCTCAGGGGTCTGGGGCCAACGTCCTGACTTTC. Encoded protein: CSAQGSGANVLTF. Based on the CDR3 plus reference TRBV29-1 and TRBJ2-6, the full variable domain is SAVISQKPSRDICQRGTSLTIQCQVDSQVTMMFWYRQQPGQSLTLIATANQGSEATYESGFVIDKFPISRPNLTFSTLTVSNMSPEDSSIYLCSAQGSGANVLTFGAGSRLTVL.

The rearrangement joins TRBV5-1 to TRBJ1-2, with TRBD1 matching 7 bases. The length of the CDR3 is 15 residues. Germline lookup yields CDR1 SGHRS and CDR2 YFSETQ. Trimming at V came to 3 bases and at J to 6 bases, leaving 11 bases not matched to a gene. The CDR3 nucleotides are TGCGCCAGCAGCTCAGGGGGGGACATGAGTAATGGCTACACCTTC. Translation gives CASSSGGDMSNGYTF.

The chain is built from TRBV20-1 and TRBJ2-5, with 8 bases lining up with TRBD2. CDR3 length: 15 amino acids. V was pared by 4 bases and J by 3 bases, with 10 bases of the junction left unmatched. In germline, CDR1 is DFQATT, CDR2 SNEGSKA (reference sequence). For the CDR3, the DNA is TGCAGTGCTACCCCAGGGGCGGGAGGCAAAGAGACCCAGTACTTC. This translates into CSATPGAGGKETQYF.

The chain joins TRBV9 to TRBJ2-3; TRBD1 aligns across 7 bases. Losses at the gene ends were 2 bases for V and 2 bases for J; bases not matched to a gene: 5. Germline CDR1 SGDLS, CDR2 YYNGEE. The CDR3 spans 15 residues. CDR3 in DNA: TGTGCCAGCAGCGTCCGACAGGGAGACACAGATACGCAGTATTTT. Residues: CASSVRQGDTDTQYF.

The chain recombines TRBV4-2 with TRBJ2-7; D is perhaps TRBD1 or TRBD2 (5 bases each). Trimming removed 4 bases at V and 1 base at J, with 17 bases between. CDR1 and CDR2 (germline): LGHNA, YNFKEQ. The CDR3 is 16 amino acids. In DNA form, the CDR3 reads TGTGCCAGCAGCCTCTCCCCGGGGCCAGATTCCTACGAGCAGTACTTC. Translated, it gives CASSLSPGPDSYEQYF.

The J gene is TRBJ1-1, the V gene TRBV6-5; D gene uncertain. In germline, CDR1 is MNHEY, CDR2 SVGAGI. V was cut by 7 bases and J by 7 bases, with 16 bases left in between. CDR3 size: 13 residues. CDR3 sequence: CASIHSLDGEAFF. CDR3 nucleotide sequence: TGTGCCAGCATCCACTCGTTGGACGGTGAAGCTTTCTTT.

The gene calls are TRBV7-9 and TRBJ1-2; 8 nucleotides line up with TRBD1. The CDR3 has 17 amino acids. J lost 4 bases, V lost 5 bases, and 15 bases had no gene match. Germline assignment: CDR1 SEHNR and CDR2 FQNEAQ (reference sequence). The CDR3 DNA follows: TGTGCCAGCAGCCCGGCGGCCAGGGGGCTAGGATTCTATGGCTACACCTTC. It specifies CASSPAARGLGFYGYTF.

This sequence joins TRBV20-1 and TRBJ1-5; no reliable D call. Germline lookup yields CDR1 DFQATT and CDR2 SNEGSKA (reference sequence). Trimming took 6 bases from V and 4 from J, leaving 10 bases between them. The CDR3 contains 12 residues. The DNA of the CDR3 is TGCAGTGCCCGAAAAAATAATCAGCCCCAGCATTTT. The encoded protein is CSARKNNQPQHF.

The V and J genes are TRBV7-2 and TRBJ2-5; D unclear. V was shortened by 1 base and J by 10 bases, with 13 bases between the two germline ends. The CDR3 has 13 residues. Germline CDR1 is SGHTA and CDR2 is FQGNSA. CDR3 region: CASSLDLGLIQYF. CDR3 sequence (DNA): TGTGCCAGCAGCTTAGACCTTGGTCTGATCCAGTACTTC.

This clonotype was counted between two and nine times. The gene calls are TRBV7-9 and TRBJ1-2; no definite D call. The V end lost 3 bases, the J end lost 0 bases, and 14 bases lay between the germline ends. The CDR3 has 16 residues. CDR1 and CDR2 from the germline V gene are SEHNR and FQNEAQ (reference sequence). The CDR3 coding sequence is TGTGCCAGCAGCTTTGAAGGCATGAGGACTAACTATGGCTACACCTTC. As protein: CASSFEGMRTNYGYTF.

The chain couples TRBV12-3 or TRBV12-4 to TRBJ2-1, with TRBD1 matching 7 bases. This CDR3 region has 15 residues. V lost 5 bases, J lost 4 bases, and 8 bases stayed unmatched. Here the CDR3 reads CASSLRGQRYNEQFF. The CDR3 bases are TGTGCCAGCAGTCTAAGGGGGCAAAGGTACAATGAGCAGTTCTTC.

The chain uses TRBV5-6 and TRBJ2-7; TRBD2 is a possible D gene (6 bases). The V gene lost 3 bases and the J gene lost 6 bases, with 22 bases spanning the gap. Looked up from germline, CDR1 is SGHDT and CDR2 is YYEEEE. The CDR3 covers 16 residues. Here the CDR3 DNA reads TGTGCCAGCAGCTCCCCCCCAAGCGCGGGAATCGGCGAGCAGTACTTC. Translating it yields CASSSPPSAGIGEQYF.

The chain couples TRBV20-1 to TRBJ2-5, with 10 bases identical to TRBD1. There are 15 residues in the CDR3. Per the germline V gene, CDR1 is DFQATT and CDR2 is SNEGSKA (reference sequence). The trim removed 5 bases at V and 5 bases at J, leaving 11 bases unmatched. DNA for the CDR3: TGCAGTGCTCACGACGACAGGGGGCTTAGGGAGACCCAGTACTTC. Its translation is CSAHDDRGLRETQYF.

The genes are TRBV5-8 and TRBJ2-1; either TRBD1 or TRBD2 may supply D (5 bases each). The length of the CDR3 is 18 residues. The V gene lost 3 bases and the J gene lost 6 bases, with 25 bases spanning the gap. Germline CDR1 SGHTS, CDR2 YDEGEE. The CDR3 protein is CASSSRPLGPSTLNEQFF. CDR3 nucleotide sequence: TGTGCCAGCAGCTCGAGGCCATTGGGACCCTCAACCCTCAATGAGCAGTTCTTC.

The CDR3 DNA is TGTGCCAGCAGAGGAGTTCGTGGGACTATCGGTGAGCAGTTCTTC. The encoded protein is CASRGVRGTIGEQFF. This chain connects TRBV28 to TRBJ2-1; 7 bases line up with TRBD2. CDR3 size: 15 residues. Germline V gene data show CDR1 as MDHEN and CDR2 as SYDVKM. Losses at the gene ends were 6 bases for V and 9 bases for J; bases not matched to a gene: 14.

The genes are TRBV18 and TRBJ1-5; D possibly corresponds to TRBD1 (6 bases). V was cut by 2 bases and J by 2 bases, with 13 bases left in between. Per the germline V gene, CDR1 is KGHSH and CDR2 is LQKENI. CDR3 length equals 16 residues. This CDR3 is CASSPGGGRGNQPQHF. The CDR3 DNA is TGTGCCAGCTCACCAGGGGGGGGCCGAGGCAATCAGCCCCAGCATTTT.

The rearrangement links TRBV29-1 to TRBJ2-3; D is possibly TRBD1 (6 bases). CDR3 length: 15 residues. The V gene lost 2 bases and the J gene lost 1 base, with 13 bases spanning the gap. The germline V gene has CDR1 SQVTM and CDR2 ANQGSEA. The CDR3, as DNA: TGCAGCGTTGAATTAGCCCCAGGGGGCACAGATACGCAGTATTTT. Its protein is CSVELAPGGTDTQYF.

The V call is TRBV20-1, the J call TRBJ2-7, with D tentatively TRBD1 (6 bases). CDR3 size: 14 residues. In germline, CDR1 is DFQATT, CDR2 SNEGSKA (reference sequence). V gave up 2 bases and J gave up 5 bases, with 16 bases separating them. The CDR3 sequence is CSARTSQGYNEQYF. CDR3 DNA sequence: TGCAGTGCTAGAACTTCACAGGGTTACAACGAGCAGTACTTC.

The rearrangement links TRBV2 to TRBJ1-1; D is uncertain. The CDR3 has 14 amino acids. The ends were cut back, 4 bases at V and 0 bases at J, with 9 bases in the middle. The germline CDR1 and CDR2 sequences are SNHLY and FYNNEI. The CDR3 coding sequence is TGTGCCAGCAGTGTCGTGGGGATGAACACTGAAGCTTTCTTT. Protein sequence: CASSVVGMNTEAFF.

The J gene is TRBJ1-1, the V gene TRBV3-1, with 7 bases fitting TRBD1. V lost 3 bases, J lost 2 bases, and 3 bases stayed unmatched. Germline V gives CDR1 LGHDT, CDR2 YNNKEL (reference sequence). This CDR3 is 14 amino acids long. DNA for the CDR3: TGTGCCAGCAGCCAGGTAGGGGGCAACACTGAAGCTTTCTTT. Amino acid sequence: CASSQVGGNTEAFF.

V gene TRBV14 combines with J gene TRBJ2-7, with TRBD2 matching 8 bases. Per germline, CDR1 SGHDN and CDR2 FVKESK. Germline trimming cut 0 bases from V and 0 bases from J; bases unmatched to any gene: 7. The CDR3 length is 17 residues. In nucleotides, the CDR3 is TGTGCCAGCAGCCAAGAGAGCACCGGGACTAGCTCCTACGAGCAGTACTTC. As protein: CASSQESTGTSSYEQYF.

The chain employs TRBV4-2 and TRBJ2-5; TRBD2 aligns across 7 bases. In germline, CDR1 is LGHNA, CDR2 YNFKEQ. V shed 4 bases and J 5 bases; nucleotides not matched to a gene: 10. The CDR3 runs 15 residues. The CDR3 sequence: CASSRAGEGSETQYF. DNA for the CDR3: TGTGCCAGCAGCCGAGCCGGGGAGGGATCGGAGACCCAGTACTTC.

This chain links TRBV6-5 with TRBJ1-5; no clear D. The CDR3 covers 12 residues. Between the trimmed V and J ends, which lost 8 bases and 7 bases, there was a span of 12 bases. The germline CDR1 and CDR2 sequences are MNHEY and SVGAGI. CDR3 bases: TGTGCCAGCGGCCGTTCGGGGCAGCCCCAGCATTTT. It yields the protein CASGRSGQPQHF.

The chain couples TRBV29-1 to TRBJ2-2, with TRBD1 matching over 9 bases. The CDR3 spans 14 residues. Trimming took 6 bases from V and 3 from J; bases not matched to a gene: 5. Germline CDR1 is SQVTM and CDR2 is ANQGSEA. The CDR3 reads CSVKRTGDTGELFF. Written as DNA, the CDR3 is TGCAGCGTCAAAAGGACAGGGGACACCGGGGAGCTGTTTTTT.